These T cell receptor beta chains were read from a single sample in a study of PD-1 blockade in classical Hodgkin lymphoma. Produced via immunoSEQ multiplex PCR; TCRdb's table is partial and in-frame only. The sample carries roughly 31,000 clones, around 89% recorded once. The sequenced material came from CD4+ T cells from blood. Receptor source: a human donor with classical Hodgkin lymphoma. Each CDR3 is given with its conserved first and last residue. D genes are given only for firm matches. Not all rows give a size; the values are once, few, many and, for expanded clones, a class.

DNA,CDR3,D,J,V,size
TGTGCCAGCAGTTTAAAAGGGGCCTATGGCTACACCTTC,CASSLKGAYGYTF,-,TRBJ1-2,TRBV27,-
TGTGCCAGCAGCCCCACTGGTTACATTGAGCAGTTCTTC,CASSPTGYIEQFF,-,TRBJ2-1,TRBV5-4,-
TGTGCCAGCAGCTTAGCTGGGTCTTCTGGAAACACCATATATTTT,CASSLAGSSGNTIYF,-,TRBJ1-3,TRBV7-9,few
TGTGCCAGCAGCTTGGCCGGGGCAGGGGGTAATGCCGGGGAGCTGTTTTTT,CASSLAGAGGNAGELFF,TRBD1,TRBJ2-2,TRBV5-4,-
TGTGCCAGCAGTTTGGGGGACAGGTACACAGATACGCAGTATTTT,CASSLGDRYTDTQYF,TRBD1,TRBJ2-3,TRBV28,-
TGTGCCAGCAGCCGAGAATTGAGTGGCTCTGGCTACACCTTC,CASSRELSGSGYTF,-,TRBJ1-2,TRBV7-2,-
TGCGCCGGCCTAAACAGGGGGGACATTCAGTACTTC,CAGLNRGDIQYF,TRBD1,TRBJ2-4,TRBV23-1,-
TGTGCCAGCAGCTTAGGAGCAGGAACGGACTATGGCTACACCTTC,CASSLGAGTDYGYTF,-,TRBJ1-2,TRBV7-2,-
TGTGCCAGCTCACCACAAGGGTCAAAACTGTTTTTT,CASSPQGSKLFF,-,TRBJ1-4,TRBV18,-
TGCAGCGTGAGGCTAGCGGGAGGGTATAATACGCAGTATTTT,CSVRLAGGYNTQYF,TRBD2,TRBJ2-3,TRBV29-1,-
TGTGCCAGCAGCTTAAGGACAGGGGCGTCGGGTGGCTACACCTTC,CASSLRTGASGGYTF,TRBD1,TRBJ1-2,TRBV7-8,-
TGTGCCAGCAGTCACCAAACAGGGGGTACGGTCACTGAAGCTTTCTTT,CASSHQTGGTVTEAFF,TRBD1,TRBJ1-1,TRBV6-6,-
TGTGCCAGCAGTTTATGGACGGGTGGCGAGCAGTTCTTC,CASSLWTGGEQFF,-,TRBJ2-1,TRBV27,once
TGCAGTGCTGAGAAGACGACGCAGTACTTC,CSAEKTTQYF,-,TRBJ2-5,TRBV20-1,-
TGTGCCAGCTCCCCGCCAGGGGTGAGCTCCTACGAGCAGTACTTC,CASSPPGVSSYEQYF,-,TRBJ2-7,TRBV18,-
TGTGCCAGCAGTTTGGTGACAGGGGAACGCTCCGAGCAGTACTTC,CASSLVTGERSEQYF,TRBD1,TRBJ2-7,TRBV28,-
TGTGCCAGCAGCGTAGGGCTCGGCCAGAACCAAGAGACCCAGTACTTC,CASSVGLGQNQETQYF,-,TRBJ2-5,TRBV9,-
TGTGCCAGCAGCCTTAATAACTACAATGAGCAGTTCTTC,CASSLNNYNEQFF,-,TRBJ2-1,TRBV7-9,-
TGTGCCAGCAGCTTAGGGACCACCTCCTACGAGCAGTACTTC,CASSLGTTSYEQYF,-,TRBJ2-7,TRBV11-2,-
TGTGCCAGCAGCACCTCCAGGGGAGGGGGCGAGCAGTACTTC,CASSTSRGGGEQYF,-,TRBJ2-7,TRBV11-2,-
TGTGCCAGCAGCCCGGACAGGGAGGCTGGCTACACCTTC,CASSPDREAGYTF,TRBD1,TRBJ1-2,TRBV7-9,-
TGTGCCAGCAGCTTAGCGCGGGTACCCGGAGAGCAGTACTTC,CASSLARVPGEQYF,-,TRBJ2-7,TRBV7-8,-